The 7 T cell receptor beta chains listed next were all sequenced from one sample in a study of post-analysis software for immune sequencing data. Study observations and caveats: TRBV5-6, TRBV5-1 and TRBV20-1 belonged to a set of roughly 5 TRBV segments that were more frequent in patients than controls.

TCR beta cDNA libraries had unique molecular identifiers. TCRdb called the PCR reads again in MiXCR, with one record for every CDR3 protein. The sample contains about 540,000 distinct CDR3 sequences, 30% to 40% of which appear only once. These receptors' targets are unknown. Specimen: blood. The receptors stem from a girl aged 2-17 years with multiple sclerosis.

A word on this clonotype: At one end, the junction sequence differs from germline, possibly due to a read error. V is TRBV4-1 and J is TRBJ1-2; D is perhaps TRBD1 (5 bases). The CDR3 runs 15 residues. Germline CDR1 is MGHRA and CDR2 is YSYEKL. CDR3 loop: CASSQDLGEPYGCTF. Here the CDR3 DNA reads TGCGCCAGCAGCCAAGATCTGGGGGAGCCCTATGGCTGCACCTTC.

About this clonotype itself: One end of the junction is discordant with germline, which a read error may explain. The V and J genes are TRBV5-1 and TRBJ2-1; 8 positions agree with TRBD2. There are 17 residues in the CDR3. CDR1 and CDR2 from the germline V gene are SGHRS and YFSETQ. DNA of the CDR3: TGCGCCAGCAGCTTGTCGTCGGGGGGGCTTAATTACAATGTGCAGTTCTTC. As protein: CASSLSSGGLNYNVQFF.

In this sample, this clonotype turned up a few times. The chain recombines TRBV29-1 with TRBJ1-2; D is unresolved. The CDR3 extends over 12 amino acids. V lost 3 bases and J lost 3, with 8 bases in between. Germline V gene lookup returns CDR1 SQVTM and CDR2 ANQGSEA. In DNA form, the CDR3 reads TGCAGCGTTGAGAATGGTGACTATGGCTACACCTTC. Protein sequence: CSVENGDYGYTF.

The J gene is TRBJ2-7, the V gene TRBV6-5; D is perhaps TRBD2 (5 bases). The J call may be incorrect, as the DNA end agrees better with TRBJ2-5. Germline V gene sequence: CDR1 MNHEY, CDR2 SVGAGI. CDR3 length equals 14 residues. The CDR3 sequence: CASSTRTGDETQYF. Here the CDR3 DNA reads TGTGCCAGCAGTACCAGGACCGGGGATGAGACCCAGTACTTC.

At least ten counts were recorded for this clonotype. CDR3 coding DNA: TGTGCCAGCGGGGGGACAGGGGTGGACTACAATGAGCAGTTCTTC. As protein: CASGGTGVDYNEQFF. The chain carries TRBV25-1 and TRBJ2-1; 10 bases agree with TRBD1. CDR3 size: 15 residues. The V and J ends lost 8 bases and 3 bases, in that order; junction bases with no gene match: 7. Germline-derived CDR1 and CDR2 are MGHDK and SYGVNS.

In the case of this clonotype: A junction end diverges from the germline sequence, so it may reflect a read error. The rearrangement links TRBV3-1 to TRBJ1-2; no definite D call. CDR1 is LGHDT and CDR2 is YNNKEL in the germline V gene (reference sequence). The CDR3 totals 15 residues. CDR3 in amino acids: CASSQARQSPTGYTF. CDR3 DNA: TGTGCCAGCAGCCAAGCCCGACAATCTCCCACGGGCTACACTTTC.

This chain uses TRBV12-3 or TRBV12-4 with TRBJ2-5, with D unresolved. V shed 8 bases and J shed 5 bases, with 18 bases lying between them. The CDR3 is 14 residues long. The CDR3 region has the DNA TGTGCCAGCGCAACCTCCAAAAGACGGGAGACCCAGTACTTC. This encodes CASATSKRRETQYF.